This TCR beta chain originates from a study of T cells in Graves' hyperthyroidism and ophthalmopathy. Overall study context: Peripheral blood sampling occurred at initial diagnosis, before any treatment. Study results and caveats: Blood held most thyroid clonotypes expanded above 0.001 frequency.

This clonotype was observed a few times. The antigen is unknown. Amplification of TCR beta CDR3 regions used RNA as the template. The HTBI primer set drove a first-round RT-PCR of the TCR CDR3. TCRdb re-derived calls from the multiplex PCR reads in MiXCR, one entry per CDR3 protein. Of fewer than 350,000 distinct CDR3 sequences listed, 12% to 15% are singletons. Trimming stripped 0 bases from V and 5 bases from J, with 7 bases between. This CDR3 contains 13 residues. Looked up from germline, CDR1 is MGHRA and CDR2 is YSYEKL. This sequence originates from a woman aged 40 to 49 with Graves' hyperthyroidism. The chain links TRBV4-1 to TRBJ1-1; maybe TRBD1 (5 bases). Specimen: blood. In DNA, the CDR3 is TGCGCCAGCAGCCAAGACGGGGGAACTGAAGCTTTCTTT. Its protein is CASSQDGGTEAFF.